This entry lists 31 T cell receptor beta chains sequenced from one sample in a study of cytomegalovirus exposure and HLA in healthy donors. Amplification used 60 Vbeta primers and 13 Jbeta primers. Libraries were prepared by immunoSEQ multiplex PCR; TCRdb keeps only in-frame clonotypes and omits some of them. The data show 130,000 or so clones, more than 60% seen once. Sequencing was carried out using PBMCs. These receptors came from a woman in her forties or fifties in good health and CMV-seropositive.

This rearrangement joins TRBV5-1 to TRBJ1-2; no definite D call. V was pared by 0 bases and J by 10 bases, with 13 bases between. There are 13 residues in the CDR3. Germline V gene sequence: CDR1 SGHRS, CDR2 YFSETQ. The CDR3 DNA reads TGCGCCAGCAGCTTGGTAGAGGGTATCAACTACACCTTC. It translates to CASSLVEGINYTF.

The chain employs TRBV4-2 and TRBJ1-5; no firm D call. Trimming took 4 bases from V and 0 from J, leaving 10 bases between them. Germline V CDR1 and CDR2: LGHNA, YNFKEQ. The CDR3 length is 15 residues. The CDR3 here is CASSPRLYSNQPQHF. CDR3 sequence (DNA): TGTGCCAGCAGCCCCCGACTCTATAGCAATCAGCCCCAGCATTTT.

The chain combines TRBV5-1 with TRBJ2-2; possible D gene TRBD1, 6 bases. The CDR3 is 15 residues long. Between the trimmed V and J ends, which lost 3 bases and 3 bases, there was a span of 12 bases. Germline lookup yields CDR1 SGHRS and CDR2 YFSETQ. The CDR3 is CASSSRGGDTGELFF. The DNA for the CDR3 is TGCGCCAGCAGCTCCAGGGGTGGCGACACCGGGGAGCTGTTTTTT.

The chain recombines TRBV27 with TRBJ1-5; TRBD1 matches at 9 bases. There are 16 residues in the CDR3. Germline-derived CDR1 and CDR2 are MNHEY and SMNVEV (reference sequence). V shed 5 bases and J 5 bases; nucleotides not matched to a gene: 10. Here the CDR3 DNA reads TGTGCCAGCAGTCCTAGGTGGGGACAGGGTTATCAGCCCCAGCATTTT. Amino acid sequence: CASSPRWGQGYQPQHF.

The V call is TRBV4-3, the J call TRBJ1-2; 8 nucleotides match TRBD1. CDR3 length: 17 residues. Looked up from germline, CDR1 is LGHNA and CDR2 is YSLEER. Unmatched junction bases numbered 10, after V lost 4 bases and J lost 0 bases. In DNA, the CDR3 is TGCGCCAGCAGCCCCCAGACAGGGGCAAGATCTAACTATGGCTACACCTTC. Its protein product is CASSPQTGARSNYGYTF.

The J gene is TRBJ1-2, the V gene TRBV7-9, with 8 bases that match TRBD1. CDR1 is SEHNR and CDR2 is FQNEAQ in the germline V gene (reference sequence). The trim removed 4 bases at V and 4 bases at J, leaving 8 bases unmatched. The CDR3 has 15 residues. The CDR3, as DNA: TGTGCCAGCAGCTCCCAGGACAGGGATGGCTATGGCTACACCTTC. Amino acids: CASSSQDRDGYGYTF. Full variable domain (outside the CDR3, taken from reference TRBV7-9 and TRBJ1-2): DTGVSQNPRHKITKRGQNVTFRCDPISEHNRLYWYRQTLGQGPEFLTYFQNEAQLEKSRLLSDRFSAERPKGSFSTLEIQRTEQGDSAMYLCASSSQDRDGYGYTFGSGTRLTVV.

This clone is a singleton in its sample. V gene TRBV9 combines with J gene TRBJ1-1; D may be TRBD1 (6 bases). CDR3 size: 14 residues. Germline V gene data show CDR1 as SGDLS and CDR2 as YYNGEE. V lost 1 base to trimming and J lost 4 bases, with 11 bases between them. As DNA, the CDR3 is TGTGCCAGCAGCGTATTGCAGGGGAGCACTGAAGCTTTCTTT. Its translation: CASSVLQGSTEAFF.

V is TRBV7-8 and J is TRBJ1-1; TRBD1 matches at 9 bases. Germline loops: CDR1 SGHVS, CDR2 FQNEAQ. After removal of 5 bases from V and 4 bases from J, the junction contained 5 bases not matched to a gene. The CDR3 sequence is 14 residues long. CDR3 sequence (DNA): TGTGCCAGCAGCCACCGGGACAGGGCCACTGAAGCTTTCTTT. Its protein is CASSHRDRATEAFF.

The chain employs TRBV19 and TRBJ2-7; D unclear. The length of the CDR3 is 14 residues. Germline V gene sequence: CDR1 LNHDA, CDR2 SQIVND (reference sequence). The germline V and J ends were trimmed by 5 bases and 2 bases, with 13 bases remaining between them. The DNA of the CDR3 is TGTGCCAGTAGTCTCTCCCTTCGGGCCTACGAGCAGTACTTC. This sequence encodes CASSLSLRAYEQYF.

V usage is TRBV5-1 and J usage is TRBJ2-2; 7 bases map to TRBD1. This CDR3 comprises 17 residues. The germline CDR1 and CDR2 sequences are SGHRS and YFSETQ. Germline trimming cut 1 base from V and 0 bases from J; bases unmatched to any gene: 6. The CDR3, as DNA: TGCGCCAGCAGCTTGAATTCCGGGACAGCGAACACCGGGGAGCTGTTTTTT. Translation gives CASSLNSGTANTGELFF.

The CDR3 region is CASARTGGPDQPQHF. The CDR3 nucleotides read TGTGCCAGCGCTCGGACAGGGGGGCCCGATCAGCCCCAGCATTTT. This rearrangement joins TRBV6-6 to TRBJ1-5; 10 nucleotides align to TRBD1. The CDR3 runs to 15 residues. The junction had 9 bases not matched to a gene; V was cut back by 8 bases and J by 5 bases. Looked up from germline, CDR1 is MNHNY and CDR2 is SVGAGI (reference sequence).

The chain is built from TRBV5-1 and TRBJ2-3, with D unclear. The CDR3 loop spans 15 amino acids. V gave up 0 bases and J gave up 0 bases, with 8 bases separating them. CDR1 is SGHRS and CDR2 is YFSETQ in the germline V gene. The CDR3 region has the DNA TGCGCCAGCAGCTTGGATTCTTCTAGCACAGATACGCAGTATTTT. Translation: CASSLDSSSTDTQYF.

This clone was seen once. The rearrangement links TRBV5-1 to TRBJ2-3, with 9 nucleotides matching TRBD1. The CDR3 runs 15 residues. J was trimmed by 6 bases and V by 5 bases; bases with no gene match: 10. CDR1 is SGHRS and CDR2 is YFSETQ in the germline V gene. The CDR3 DNA is TGCGCCAGCAGTGGGACAGGGTTAGTTTTTGATACGCAGTATTTT. It translates to CASSGTGLVFDTQYF.

V usage is TRBV4-1 and J usage is TRBJ1-2; TRBD1 aligns across 9 bases. Germline trimming cut 2 bases from V and 8 bases from J; bases unmatched to any gene: 9. Germline CDR1 reads MGHRA; CDR2 reads YSYEKL. This CDR3 region has 15 residues. The CDR3 sequence is CASSQPGQGLLGYTF. For the CDR3, the DNA is TGCGCCAGCAGCCAACCCGGACAGGGGTTACTCGGCTACACCTTC.

The gene calls are TRBV7-2 and TRBJ2-7; TRBD2 matches 7 bases. Germline loops: CDR1 SGHTA, CDR2 FQGNSA. The CDR3 loop spans 13 amino acids. The V and J ends lost 8 bases and 2 bases, in that order; junction bases with no gene match: 6. The CDR3 spells CASLGGSTYEQYF. DNA for the CDR3: TGTGCCAGCTTGGGCGGGAGCACCTACGAGCAGTACTTC.

This chain links TRBV4-3 with TRBJ2-7; D might be TRBD1 (6 bases). The CDR3 spans 15 residues. CDR1 is LGHNA and CDR2 is YSLEER in the germline V gene. Trimming pared 0 bases from V and 4 bases from J, leaving 13 bases between. CDR3 bases: TGCGCCAGCAGCCAAGATCGGGCAGGGGTATACGAGCAGTACTTC. Translated: CASSQDRAGVYEQYF.

The chain joins TRBV23-1 to TRBJ2-5, with TRBD1 matching 11 bases. TRBV23-1 has ORF status, its function being uncertain. Unmatched junction bases numbered 4, after V lost 6 bases and J lost 7 bases. CDR3 length: 13 residues. The CDR3 DNA follows: TGCGCCAGCAGAGGACAGGGGGCTTGGACCCAGTACTTC. It translates to CASRGQGAWTQYF.

The chain carries TRBV5-1 and TRBJ1-4; D gene uncertain. V shed 5 bases and J shed 0 bases, with 14 bases lying between them. CDR1 is SGHRS, CDR2 YFSETQ, per germline. CDR3 length: 16 amino acids. This CDR3 is CASSLGSLATNEKLFF. CDR3 coding DNA: TGCGCCAGCAGTCTGGGGAGCCTTGCAACTAATGAAAAACTGTTTTTT.

The sample holds one count of this clone. The CDR3 protein is CASSLRIAGVDTQYF. For the CDR3, the DNA is TGTGCCAGCAGTTTACGTATAGCGGGGGTAGATACGCAGTATTTT. The gene calls are TRBV27 and TRBJ2-3; 9 bases fit TRBD2. The V segment lost 2 bases and the J segment 5 bases; nucleotides outside the gene matches: 5. The CDR3 length is 15 residues. Per the germline V gene, CDR1 is MNHEY and CDR2 is SMNVEV (reference sequence).

This clone was counted between two and nine times. The rearrangement links TRBV5-1 to TRBJ1-1; D ambiguous. The CDR3 covers 12 residues. The V end lost 0 bases, the J end lost 11 bases, and 11 bases lay between the germline ends. Per germline, CDR1 SGHRS and CDR2 YFSETQ. In DNA form, the CDR3 reads TGCGCCAGCAGCTTGGCCGAGGGAGAGGCTTTCTTT. Its translation is CASSLAEGEAFF.

This clone was seen a single time. The chain employs TRBV6-1 and TRBJ2-7; 8 nucleotides match TRBD1. V lost 3 bases and J lost 0; bases outside the gene matches: 7. The CDR3 is 16 amino acids. Germline assignment: CDR1 MNHNS and CDR2 SASEGT. This chain's CDR3 is CASSDPDRVNSYEQYF. CDR3 nucleotides: TGTGCCAGCAGTGACCCGGACAGGGTCAACTCCTACGAGCAGTACTTC.

V usage is TRBV9 and J usage is TRBJ1-5, with TRBD1 identical over 9 bases. There are 19 residues in the CDR3. In germline, CDR1 is SGDLS, CDR2 YYNGEE. V shed 3 bases and J 3 bases; nucleotides not matched to a gene: 16. Here the CDR3 DNA reads TGTGCCAGCAGCGGTGCTCTCCGGGGACAGGGAGATCTCAATCAGCCCCAGCATTTT. Amino acids: CASSGALRGQGDLNQPQHF.

This rearrangement joins TRBV11-2 to TRBJ2-2; 12 nucleotides match TRBD1. The CDR3 covers 16 residues. V was pared by 5 bases and J by 6 bases, with 7 bases of the junction left unmatched. The germline V gene encodes CDR1 SGHAT and CDR2 FQNNGV. This CDR3 is CASSHRDRGRAGELFF. CDR3 in DNA: TGTGCCAGCAGCCACCGGGACAGGGGGCGGGCCGGGGAGCTGTTTTTT. Combining the CDR3 with reference TRBV11-2 and TRBJ2-2 gives the whole variable domain EAGVAQSPRYKIIEKRQSVAFWCNPISGHATLYWYQQILGQGPKLLIQFQNNGVVDDSQLPKDRFSAERLKGVDSTLKIQPAKLEDSAVYLCASSHRDRGRAGELFFGEGSRLTVL.

The chain employs TRBV29-1 and TRBJ2-7; 8 bases map to TRBD2. This CDR3 has 14 amino acids. Germline V gene sequence: CDR1 SQVTM, CDR2 ANQGSEA. V dropped 7 bases and J dropped 1; count of bases not matched to a gene: 9. The CDR3 DNA is TGCAGCGACCAACTAGCGGTAACGTCCTACGAGCAGTACTTC. Translation: CSDQLAVTSYEQYF.

The rearrangement links TRBV25-1 to TRBJ1-1, with 8 bases identical to TRBD1. Germline CDR1 reads MGHDK; CDR2 reads SYGVNS. The trim removed 6 bases at V and 4 bases at J, leaving 4 bases unmatched. This CDR3 has 13 amino acids. This CDR3 is CASRDRASTEAFF. The DNA for the CDR3 is TGTGCCAGCAGGGACAGGGCAAGCACTGAAGCTTTCTTT. The whole variable domain, filled in from reference TRBV25-1 and TRBJ1-1, reads EADIYQTPRYLVIGTGKKITLECSQTMGHDKMYWYQQDPGMELHLIHYSYGVNSTEKGDLSSESTVSRIRTEHFPLTLESARPSHTSQYLCASRDRASTEAFFGQGTRLTVV.

The chain has TRBV7-6 and TRBJ2-5; 9 bases are a match to TRBD1. The trim removed 4 bases at V and 1 base at J, leaving 7 bases unmatched. CDR1 and CDR2 from the germline V gene are SGHVS and FNYEAQ. The CDR3 runs to 16 residues. The CDR3 coding sequence is TGTGCCAGCAGCTATCGGGGACAGGGCTTCCAAGAGACCCAGTACTTC. Protein: CASSYRGQGFQETQYF.

The chain uses TRBV6-7 and TRBJ2-7; 9 bases align to TRBD1. TRBV6-7 is an ORF, with its function uncertain. Trimming took 6 bases from V and 3 from J; bases not matched to a gene: 9. This CDR3 has 15 amino acids. The DNA for the CDR3 is TGTGCCAGCAGCCCGCGCTGGGACAGGGTCTACGAGCAGTACTTC. Translating it yields CASSPRWDRVYEQYF.

The chain combines TRBV19 with TRBJ2-3; 7 bases are shared with TRBD2. V lost 5 bases to trimming and J lost 2 bases; unmatched junction nucleotides: 7. The CDR3 runs to 15 residues. Germline V gene lookup returns CDR1 LNHDA and CDR2 SQIVND (reference sequence). Written as DNA, the CDR3 is TGTGCCAGTAGTCTTAGCGGGCGTACCACAGATACGCAGTATTTT. The encoded protein is CASSLSGRTTDTQYF.

This chain connects TRBV6-5 to TRBJ2-1; possibly TRBD2 for D (6 bases). V was clipped by 0 bases and J by 8 bases, with 17 bases between them. CDR3 length: 16 residues. Germline CDR1 and CDR2: MNHEY and SVGAGI. In nucleotides, the CDR3 is TGTGCCAGCAGTTACTCATTAAGTAGTGGGACTCATGAGCAGTTCTTC. It codes for CASSYSLSSGTHEQFF.

As to this clone: One junction end disagrees with the germline gene, perhaps due to a read error. This rearrangement joins TRBV7-9 to TRBJ1-2; 9 nucleotides match TRBD1. The CDR3 totals 12 residues. Germline V gene sequence: CDR1 SEHNR, CDR2 FQNEAQ (reference sequence). CDR3 coding DNA: TGTTCCAGCAGCTTACAGGGGGCAGGCTACACCTTC. This gives the protein CSSSLQGAGYTF. The full variable domain, in which reference TRBV7-9 and TRBJ1-2 provide the parts outside the CDR3, is DTGVSQNPRHKITKRGQNVTFRCDPISEHNRLYWYRQTLGQGPEFLTYFQNEAQLEKSRLLSDRFSAERPKGSFSTLEIQRTEQGDSAMYLCSSSLQGAGYTFGSGTRLTVV.

CDR3 in amino acids: CASSVGLQGAVTEAFF. DNA for the CDR3: TGTGCCAGCAGCGTAGGATTACAGGGGGCTGTGACTGAAGCTTTCTTT. J is TRBJ1-1 and V is TRBV9; TRBD1 agrees at 9 bases. The CDR3 is 16 residues long. CDR1 SGDLS and CDR2 YYNGEE come from the germline V gene. The V and J ends lost 0 bases and 5 bases, in that order; junction bases with no gene match: 8.